The next 7 T cell receptor beta chains were all read from a single sample in a study of blood T cell repertoires in COVID-19. Profiled with immunoSEQ multiplex PCR; TCRdb holds only in-frame clones, not every one. The sample has over 150,000 clones; 81% are singletons. The specimen sequenced was peripheral blood. These receptors all stem from a woman over 75 with COVID-19, enrolled during active disease.

This chain uses TRBV11-2 with TRBJ1-5; 10 bases agree with TRBD1. The CDR3 consists of 16 residues. The V segment lost 1 base and the J segment 5 bases; nucleotides outside the gene matches: 5. Germline V gene data show CDR1 as SGHAT and CDR2 as FQNNGV. CDR3 in DNA: TGTGCCAGCAGCTTAGGGGTGGACAGGGGGGATCAGCCCCAGCATTTT. Encoded protein: CASSLGVDRGDQPQHF.

The rearrangement uses TRBV5-1 and TRBJ1-4; D is unclear. V lost 0 bases and J 3 bases, leaving 9 bases between the germline ends. Germline V gene data show CDR1 as SGHRS and CDR2 as YFSETQ. The CDR3 length is 15 residues. The chain's CDR3 is CASSLAVVANEKLFF. Written as DNA, the CDR3 is TGCGCCAGCAGCTTGGCCGTCGTAGCTAATGAAAAACTGTTTTTT. Based on the CDR3 plus reference TRBV5-1 and TRBJ1-4, the full variable domain is KAGVTQTPRYLIKTRGQQVTLSCSPISGHRSVSWYQQTPGQGLQFLFEYFSETQRNKGNFPGRFSGRQFSNSRSEMNVSTLELGDSALYLCASSLAVVANEKLFFGSGTQLSVL.

The chain has TRBV5-8 and TRBJ1-2; the match to TRBD1 covers 7 bases. Trimming at V came to 3 bases and at J to 3 bases, leaving 14 bases not matched to a gene. The CDR3 sequence is 17 residues long. CDR1 is SGHTS and CDR2 is YDEGEE in the germline V gene. This CDR3 reads CASSYRGLQGPHYGYTF. DNA for the CDR3: TGTGCCAGCAGCTACCGGGGCCTACAGGGGCCCCACTATGGCTACACCTTC.

The chain employs TRBV2 and TRBJ1-1, with D uncertain. The CDR3 has 12 amino acids. Looked up from germline, CDR1 is SNHLY and CDR2 is FYNNEI. V lost 6 bases and J 1 base, leaving 6 bases between the germline ends. The CDR3 protein is CASSIENTEAFF. The DNA for the CDR3 is TGTGCCAGCAGCATAGAGAACACTGAAGCTTTCTTT. Together with reference TRBV2 and TRBJ1-1, the CDR3 gives the full variable domain: EPEVTQTPSHQVTQMGQEVILRCVPISNHLYFYWYRQILGQKVEFLVSFYNNEISEKSEIFDDQFSVERPDGSNFTLKIRSTKLEDSAMYFCASSIENTEAFFGQGTRLTVV.

The gene calls are TRBV5-1 and TRBJ1-2, with D possibly matching TRBD1 (5 bases). This CDR3 region has 14 residues. V was pared by 1 base and J by 2 bases, with 9 bases between. CDR1 and CDR2 (germline): SGHRS, YFSETQ. CDR3 DNA sequence: TGCGCCAGCAGCTTGTTAGGACAAAACTATGGCTACACCTTC. Protein product: CASSLLGQNYGYTF.

This rearrangement joins TRBV27 to TRBJ2-1, with D tentatively TRBD1 (5 bases). CDR1 and CDR2 from the germline V gene are MNHEY and SMNVEV (reference sequence). The CDR3 is 13 amino acids. Trimming pared 3 bases from V and 8 bases from J, leaving 11 bases between. For the CDR3, the DNA is TGTGCCAGCAGTTTCTTCTGGGGCGATGAGCAGTTCTTC. This codes for CASSFFWGDEQFF.

The chain couples TRBV27 to TRBJ1-5; no firm D call. Germline values: CDR1 MNHEY, CDR2 SMNVEV (reference sequence). V dropped 2 bases and J dropped 1 base, with 9 bases sitting between them. CDR3 length: 15 amino acids. In nucleotides, the CDR3 is TGTGCCAGCAGTTTAACCCCGGGGAGCAATCAGCCCCAGCATTTT. Translated: CASSLTPGSNQPQHF.